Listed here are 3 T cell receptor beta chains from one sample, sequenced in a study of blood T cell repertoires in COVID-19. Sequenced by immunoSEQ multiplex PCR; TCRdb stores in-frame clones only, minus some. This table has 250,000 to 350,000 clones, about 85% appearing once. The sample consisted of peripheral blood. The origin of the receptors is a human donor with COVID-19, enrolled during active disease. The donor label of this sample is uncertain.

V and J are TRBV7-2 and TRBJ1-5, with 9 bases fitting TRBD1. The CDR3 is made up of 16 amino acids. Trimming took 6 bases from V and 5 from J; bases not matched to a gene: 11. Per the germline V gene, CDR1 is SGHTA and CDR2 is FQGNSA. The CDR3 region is CASSSKGQGRDQPQHF. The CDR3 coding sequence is TGTGCCAGCAGTTCAAAGGGACAGGGAAGGGATCAGCCCCAGCATTTT.

This CDR3 is CASSPGTPGETQYF. For the CDR3, the DNA is TGTGCCAGCTCACCAGGAACCCCCGGGGAGACCCAGTACTTC. This chain links TRBV18 with TRBJ2-5; D unclear. Germline loops: CDR1 KGHSH, CDR2 LQKENI. V was cut by 2 bases and J by 5 bases, with 12 bases left in between. The CDR3 loop spans 14 amino acids.

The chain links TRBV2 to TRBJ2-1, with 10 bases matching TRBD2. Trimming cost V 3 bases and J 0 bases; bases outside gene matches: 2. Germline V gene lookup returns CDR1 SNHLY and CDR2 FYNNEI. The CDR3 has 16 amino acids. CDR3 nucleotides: TGTGCCAGCAGTGATCGGACTAGCGGCTCCTACAATGAGCAGTTCTTC. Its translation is CASSDRTSGSYNEQFF. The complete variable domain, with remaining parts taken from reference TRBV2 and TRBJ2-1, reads EPEVTQTPSHQVTQMGQEVILRCVPISNHLYFYWYRQILGQKVEFLVSFYNNEISEKSEIFDDQFSVERPDGSNFTLKIRSTKLEDSAMYFCASSDRTSGSYNEQFFGPGTRLTVL.